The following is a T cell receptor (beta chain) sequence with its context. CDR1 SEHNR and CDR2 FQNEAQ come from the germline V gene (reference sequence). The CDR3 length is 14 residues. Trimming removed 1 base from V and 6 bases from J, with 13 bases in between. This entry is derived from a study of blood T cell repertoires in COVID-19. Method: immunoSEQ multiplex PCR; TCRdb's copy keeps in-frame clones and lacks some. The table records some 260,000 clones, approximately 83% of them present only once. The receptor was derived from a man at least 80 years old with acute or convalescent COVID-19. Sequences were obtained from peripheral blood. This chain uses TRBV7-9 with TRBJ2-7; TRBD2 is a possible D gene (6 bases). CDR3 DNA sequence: TGTGCCAGCAGCTTAGGGGGTGGAGGGGCCGAGCAGTACTTC. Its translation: CASSLGGGGAEQYF.